A selection of T cell receptor beta chains follows, all from one sample in a study of blood T cells in healthy people across ages. Each CDR3 protein is one row after TCRdb ran MiXCR on the 5' RACE reads. The sample contains 650,000 to 900,000 distinct CDR3 sequences, about 62% of which appear only once. The sequenced sample was blood. These receptors were obtained from a man aged 25-45 years in good health. Each CDR3 is given with its conserved first and last residue. A D gene is named only where the DNA matches it firmly. Rows may omit the clone size; those that give it use once, few, many or a size class.

V gene: TRBV27
D gene: NA
J gene: TRBJ1-2
clone size: NA
CDR3 protein: CASSSGGSGYTF
CDR3 DNA: TGTGCCAGCAGTTCGGGAGGGAGTGGCTACACCTTC

V gene: TRBV10-3
D gene: TRBD1
J gene: TRBJ2-1
clone size: NA
CDR3 protein: CAISGQGATDLINEQFF
CDR3 DNA: TGTGCCATCAGCGGACAGGGGGCTACCGACCTTATTAATGAGCAGTTCTTC

V gene: TRBV4-2
D gene: NA
J gene: TRBJ1-3
clone size: NA
CDR3 protein: CASKGRARNTIYF
CDR3 DNA: TGTGCCAGCAAAGGCAGGGCCCGAAACACCATATATTTT

V gene: TRBV4-3
D gene: NA
J gene: TRBJ1-1
clone size: NA
CDR3 protein: CASSHGTGKAFF
CDR3 DNA: TGCGCCAGCAGCCATGGTACAGGGAAAGCTTTCTTT

V gene: TRBV20-1
D gene: TRBD2
J gene: TRBJ2-7
clone size: NA
CDR3 protein: CSARSTGGVYEQYF
CDR3 DNA: TGCAGTGCTAGGTCCACGGGGGGGGTATACGAGCAGTACTTC

V gene: TRBV9
D gene: NA
J gene: TRBJ2-1
clone size: NA
CDR3 protein: CASSVDWAGSMNEQFF
CDR3 DNA: TGTGCCAGCAGCGTAGATTGGGCGGGGTCGATGAATGAGCAGTTCTTC

V gene: TRBV20-1
D gene: TRBD2
J gene: TRBJ2-1
clone size: NA
CDR3 protein: CSARDGGRGAGNEQFF
CDR3 DNA: TGCAGTGCTAGAGATGGAGGGCGGGGGGCAGGGAATGAGCAGTTCTTC

V gene: TRBV12-3/TRBV12-4
D gene: NA
J gene: TRBJ1-5
clone size: many
CDR3 protein: CASSPTFFSQPQHF
CDR3 DNA: TGTGCCAGCAGTCCGACATTTTTCAGCCAGCCCCAGCATTTT

V gene: TRBV10-3
D gene: TRBD2
J gene: TRBJ2-5
clone size: NA
CDR3 protein: CAIRPLAGVQETQYF
CDR3 DNA: TGTGCCATCAGGCCACTAGCGGGGGTCCAAGAGACCCAGTACTTC

V gene: TRBV7-2
D gene: TRBD1
J gene: TRBJ2-1
clone size: NA
CDR3 protein: CASSLVQVGTGGINEQFF
CDR3 DNA: TGTGCCAGCAGCTTAGTTCAGGTCGGGACAGGGGGCATCAATGAGCAGTTCTTC

V gene: TRBV3-1
D gene: TRBD1
J gene: TRBJ1-4
clone size: NA
CDR3 protein: CASSRDRALNEKLFF
CDR3 DNA: TGTGCCAGCAGCCGGGACAGGGCCCTTAATGAAAAACTGTTTTTT

V gene: TRBV6-2/TRBV6-3
D gene: NA
J gene: TRBJ2-1
clone size: once
CDR3 protein: CASSYPSKYNEQFF
CDR3 DNA: TGTGCCAGCAGTTACCCCAGCAAGTACAATGAGCAGTTCTTC

V gene: TRBV10-3
D gene: NA
J gene: TRBJ2-1
clone size: NA
CDR3 protein: CATKLGNEQFF
CDR3 DNA: TGTGCCACCAAATTGGGGAATGAGCAGTTCTTC

V gene: TRBV10-3
D gene: NA
J gene: TRBJ1-1
clone size: NA
CDR3 protein: CAISDSDAMNTEAFF
CDR3 DNA: TGTGCCATCAGTGATTCGGATGCCATGAACACTGAAGCTTTCTTT

V gene: TRBV7-2
D gene: NA
J gene: TRBJ2-1
clone size: NA
CDR3 protein: CASSLAQGPRNEQFF
CDR3 DNA: TGTGCCAGCAGCTTAGCGCAGGGCCCGCGGAATGAGCAGTTCTTC

V gene: TRBV29-1
D gene: TRBD1
J gene: TRBJ2-5
clone size: NA
CDR3 protein: CSVEGQGARQEQYF
CDR3 DNA: TGCAGCGTTGAGGGACAGGGGGCGAGGCAGGAGCAGTACTTC

V gene: TRBV12-3/TRBV12-4
D gene: NA
J gene: TRBJ2-1
clone size: NA
CDR3 protein: CASSPDWGSEQFF
CDR3 DNA: TGTGCCAGCAGCCCCGATTGGGGGAGTGAGCAGTTCTTC

V gene: TRBV5-1
D gene: TRBD1
J gene: TRBJ2-1
clone size: NA
CDR3 protein: CASSLPRGRNEQFF
CDR3 DNA: TGCGCCAGCAGCTTGCCCAGGGGGCGCAATGAGCAGTTCTTC

V gene: TRBV20-1
D gene: TRBD1
J gene: TRBJ2-5
clone size: NA
CDR3 protein: CSARDSGQIFEETQYF
CDR3 DNA: TGCAGTGCTAGAGATTCGGGACAGATATTTGAAGAGACCCAGTACTTC

V gene: TRBV28
D gene: TRBD2
J gene: TRBJ2-7
clone size: NA
CDR3 protein: CASSGASGGSYEQYF
CDR3 DNA: TGTGCCAGCAGTGGTGCTAGCGGGGGCTCCTACGAGCAGTACTTC

V gene: TRBV6-2/TRBV6-3
D gene: NA
J gene: TRBJ2-7
clone size: NA
CDR3 protein: CASRDRAYEQYF
CDR3 DNA: TGTGCCAGCAGGGACAGAGCCTACGAGCAGTACTTC

V gene: TRBV3-1
D gene: NA
J gene: TRBJ2-5
clone size: few
CDR3 protein: CASSQDGVRGEETQYF
CDR3 DNA: TGTGCCAGCAGCCAAGATGGTGTCAGGGGAGAAGAGACCCAGTACTTC

V gene: TRBV18
D gene: TRBD1
J gene: TRBJ2-3
clone size: few
CDR3 protein: CASSRSGTGSIDTQYF
CDR3 DNA: TGTGCCAGCTCTCGTTCCGGGACAGGGTCTATAGATACGCAGTATTTT

V gene: TRBV5-1
D gene: NA
J gene: TRBJ1-1
clone size: NA
CDR3 protein: CASSLAGAPMNTEAFF
CDR3 DNA: TGCGCCAGCAGCTTGGCAGGGGCCCCGATGAACACTGAAGCTTTCTTT